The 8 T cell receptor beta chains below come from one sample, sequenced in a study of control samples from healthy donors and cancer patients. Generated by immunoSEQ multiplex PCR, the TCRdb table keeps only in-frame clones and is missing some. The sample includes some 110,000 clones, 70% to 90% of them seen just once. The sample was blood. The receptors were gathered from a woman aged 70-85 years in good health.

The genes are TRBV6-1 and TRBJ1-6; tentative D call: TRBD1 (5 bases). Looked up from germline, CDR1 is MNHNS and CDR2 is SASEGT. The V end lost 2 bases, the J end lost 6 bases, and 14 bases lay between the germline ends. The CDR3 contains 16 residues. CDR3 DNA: TGTGCCAGCAGTGAACGGGGGTTGGGGGGTAATTCACCCCTCCACTTT. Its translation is CASSERGLGGNSPLHF.

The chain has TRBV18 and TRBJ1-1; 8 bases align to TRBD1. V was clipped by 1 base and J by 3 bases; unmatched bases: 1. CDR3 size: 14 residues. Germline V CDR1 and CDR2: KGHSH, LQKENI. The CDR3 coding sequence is TGTGCCAGCTCACCACAACAGGGGGACACTGAAGCTTTCTTT. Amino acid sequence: CASSPQQGDTEAFF.

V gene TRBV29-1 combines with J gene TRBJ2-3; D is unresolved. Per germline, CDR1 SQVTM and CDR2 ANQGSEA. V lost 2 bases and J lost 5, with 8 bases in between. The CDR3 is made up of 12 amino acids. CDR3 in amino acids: CSVETERDTQYF. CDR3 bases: TGCAGCGTTGAAACGGAAAGAGATACGCAGTATTTT.

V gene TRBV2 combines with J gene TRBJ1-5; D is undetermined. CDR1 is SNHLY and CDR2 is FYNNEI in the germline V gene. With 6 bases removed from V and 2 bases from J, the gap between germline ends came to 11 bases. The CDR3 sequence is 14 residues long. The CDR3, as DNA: TGTGCCAGCAGGGCAATTAATGGCAATCAGCCCCAGCATTTT. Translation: CASRAINGNQPQHF.

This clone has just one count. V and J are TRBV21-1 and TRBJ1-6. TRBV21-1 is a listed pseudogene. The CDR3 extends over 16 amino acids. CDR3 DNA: TGTGCCAGCAGCAAAGGGTCTCACTCCTATAATTCACCCCTCCACTTT. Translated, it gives CASSKGSHSYNSPLHF.

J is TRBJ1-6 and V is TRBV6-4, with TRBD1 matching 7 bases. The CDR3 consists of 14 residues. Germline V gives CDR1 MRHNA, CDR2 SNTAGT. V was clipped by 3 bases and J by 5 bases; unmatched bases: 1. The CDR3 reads CASSEQGNNSPLHF. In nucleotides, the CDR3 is TGTGCCAGCAGTGAACAGGGGAATAATTCACCCCTCCACTTT.

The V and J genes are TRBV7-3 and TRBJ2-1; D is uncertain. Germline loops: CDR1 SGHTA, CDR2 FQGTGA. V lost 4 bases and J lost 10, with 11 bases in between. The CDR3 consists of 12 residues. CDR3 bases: TGTGCCAGCAGCTCCTTCATGGGGGAGCAGTTCTTC. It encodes CASSSFMGEQFF. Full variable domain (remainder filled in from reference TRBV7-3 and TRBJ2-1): GAGVSQTPSNKVTEKGKYVELRCDPISGHTALYWYRQSLGQGPEFLIYFQGTGAADDSGLPNDRFFAVRPEGSVSTLKIQRTERGDSAVYLCASSSFMGEQFFGPGTRLTVL.

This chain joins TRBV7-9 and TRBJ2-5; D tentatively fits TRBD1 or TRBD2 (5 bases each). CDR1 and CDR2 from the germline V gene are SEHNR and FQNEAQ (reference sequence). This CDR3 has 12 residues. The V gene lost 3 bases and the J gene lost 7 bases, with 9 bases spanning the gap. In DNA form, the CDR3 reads TGTGCCAGCAGCTTTGAGGGGAGGACCCAGTACTTC. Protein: CASSFEGRTQYF.